This T cell receptor (beta chain) derives from a study of blood T cell repertoires in COVID-19. At the level of the study: The analysed material was cDNA or gDNA that came from T cells, B-cell-depleted T cells, or PBMCs.

V gave up 5 bases and J gave up 4 bases, with 14 bases separating them. Germline lookup yields CDR1 SEHNR and CDR2 FQNEAQ (reference sequence). CDR3 length: 14 amino acids. Study processing details: From reference gene primer amplification, estimates of nucleated cell counts were derived. The method was immunoSEQ multiplex PCR; TCRdb's version includes in-frame clones alone and lacks a portion of them. The V and J calls and clone size are taken from that table; D and trimming were inferred from the DNA. The sample has some 250,000 clones, roughly nine tenths seen once. The sequencing input was PBMCs or T cells enriched from blood (not recorded which). The rearrangement uses TRBV7-9 and TRBJ1-1; D unclear. This sequence was found in a woman aged 30 to 39 with acute COVID-19. The CDR3 protein is CASSRVEVGTEAFF. DNA of the CDR3: TGTGCCAGCAGCCGCGTCGAGGTTGGCACTGAAGCTTTCTTT.